The TCR beta chain under discussion was sequenced for a study of T cells in Graves' hyperthyroidism and ophthalmopathy. The study's findings and limits: In blood, most of the thyroid clonotypes expanded above 0.001 were also present.

Notes on this clonotype: Its target is unknown.

The germline CDR1 and CDR2 sequences are DFQATT and SNEGSKA (reference sequence). Unmatched junction bases numbered 1, after V lost 5 bases and J lost 4 bases. This CDR3 is 12 amino acids long. The TCR beta CDR3 regions underwent amplification using RNA transcripts as the source. Carried out on the TCR CDR3, a first-round RT-PCR used the HTBI primer set. TCRdb re-derived calls from the multiplex PCR reads in MiXCR, one entry per CDR3 protein. The profile shows hundreds of thousands of distinct CDR3 sequences, about 16% of them singletons. The chain is built from TRBV20-1 and TRBJ2-5; 10 bases are a match to TRBD1. The receptor's source is a middle-aged man with Graves' hyperthyroidism. The sequenced material came from blood. The CDR3 loop reads CSARTGGETQYF. The CDR3 nucleotides read TGCAGTGCTCGGACAGGGGGAGAGACCCAGTACTTC.